This T cell receptor beta chain stems from a study of T cells in Graves' hyperthyroidism and ophthalmopathy. This clonotype was recorded many times. Amplification targeted TCR beta CDR3 regions from RNA transcripts. Researchers ran a first-round RT-PCR on the TCR CDR3 using the HTBI primer set. MiXCR was run by TCRdb on the multiplex PCR reads, yielding one entry per CDR3 protein. Here the sample spans approximately 700,000 distinct CDR3 sequences, 16% being singletons. CDR3 length equals 14 residues. V gave up 5 bases and J gave up 4 bases, with 14 bases separating them. The specimen was blood. This TCR derives from a man between 18 and 29 years old with Graves' hyperthyroidism. The chain joins TRBV12-3 or TRBV12-4 to TRBJ1-2; D gene uncertain. In nucleotides, the CDR3 is TGTGCCAGCAGTGTCTCCGGCCAACGCTATGGCTACACCTTC. The encoded protein is CASSVSGQRYGYTF.